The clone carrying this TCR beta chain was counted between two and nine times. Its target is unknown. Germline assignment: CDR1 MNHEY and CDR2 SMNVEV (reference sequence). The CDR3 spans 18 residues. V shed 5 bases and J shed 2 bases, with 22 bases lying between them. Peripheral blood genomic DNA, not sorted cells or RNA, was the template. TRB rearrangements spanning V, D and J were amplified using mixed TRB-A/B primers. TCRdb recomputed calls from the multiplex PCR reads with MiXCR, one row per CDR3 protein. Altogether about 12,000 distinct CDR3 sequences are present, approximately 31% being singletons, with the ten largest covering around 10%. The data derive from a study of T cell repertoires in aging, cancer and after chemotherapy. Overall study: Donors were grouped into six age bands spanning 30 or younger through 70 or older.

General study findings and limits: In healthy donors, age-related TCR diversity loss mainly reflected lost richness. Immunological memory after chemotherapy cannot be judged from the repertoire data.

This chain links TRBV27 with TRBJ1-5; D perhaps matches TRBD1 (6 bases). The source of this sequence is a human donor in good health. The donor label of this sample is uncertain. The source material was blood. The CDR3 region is CASSPLGRGAEGNQPQHF. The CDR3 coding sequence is TGTGCCAGCAGTCCCCTCGGACGGGGGGCCGAAGGCAATCAGCCCCAGCATTTT.